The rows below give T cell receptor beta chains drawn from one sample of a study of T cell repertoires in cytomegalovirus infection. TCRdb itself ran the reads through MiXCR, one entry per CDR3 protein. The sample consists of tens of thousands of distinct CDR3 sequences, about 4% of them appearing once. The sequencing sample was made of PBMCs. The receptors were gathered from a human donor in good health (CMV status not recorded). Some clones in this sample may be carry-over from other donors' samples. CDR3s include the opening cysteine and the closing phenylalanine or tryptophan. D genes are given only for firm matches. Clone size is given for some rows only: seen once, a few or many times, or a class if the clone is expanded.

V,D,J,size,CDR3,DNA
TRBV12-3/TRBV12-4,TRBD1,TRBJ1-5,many,CASSLLLTGGRSNQPQHF,TGTGCCAGCAGTTTACTTCTTACAGGGGGAAGGAGCAATCAGCCCCAGCATTTT
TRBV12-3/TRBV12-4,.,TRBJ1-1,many,CASSIDSLGTEAFF,TGTGCCAGCAGTATTGACTCTCTGGGCACTGAAGCTTTCTTT
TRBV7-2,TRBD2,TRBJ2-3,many,CASSPGTSGNTQYF,TGTGCCAGCAGCCCCGGGACTAGCGGGAATACGCAGTATTTT
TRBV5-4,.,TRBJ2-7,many,CASSPRTGTYEQYF,TGTGCCAGCAGCCCCCGAACAGGAACCTACGAGCAGTACTTC
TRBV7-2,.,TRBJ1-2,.,CATLGSNYGYTF,TGTGCTACTCTAGGGTCTAACTATGGCTACACCTTC
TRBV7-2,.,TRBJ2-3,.,CASSHPTQDTQYF,TGTGCCAGCAGTCACCCGACGCAAGATACGCAGTATTTT
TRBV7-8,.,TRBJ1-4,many,CASSLSGRGEKLFF,TGTGCCAGCAGCTTATCGGGGAGAGGTGAAAAACTGTTTTTT
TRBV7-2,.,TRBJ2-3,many,CASSSSWGTDTQYF,TGTGCCAGCAGCTCGAGCTGGGGCACAGATACGCAGTATTTT
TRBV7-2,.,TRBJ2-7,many,CASSPSPRDYEQYF,TGTGCCAGCAGCCCCAGTCCCAGGGACTACGAGCAGTACTTC
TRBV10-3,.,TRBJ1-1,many,CAIRRGRTEAFF,TGTGCCATCAGGAGGGGGAGAACTGAAGCTTTCTTT
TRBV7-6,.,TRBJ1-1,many,CASSQGQNTEAFF,TGTGCCAGCAGCCAAGGACAGAACACTGAAGCTTTCTTT
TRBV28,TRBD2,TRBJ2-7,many,CASLEASGTYEQYF,TGTGCCAGCTTGGAGGCTAGCGGAACCTACGAGCAGTACTTC
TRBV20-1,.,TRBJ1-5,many,CSAGDRTNQPQHF,TGCAGTGCCGGAGACAGGACCAATCAGCCCCAGCATTTT
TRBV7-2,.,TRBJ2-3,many,CASGDPGFYTQYF,TGTGCCAGCGGGGACCCGGGGTTCTATACGCAGTATTTT
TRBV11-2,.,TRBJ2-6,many,CASSSLSSGANVLTF,TGTGCCAGCAGCTCACTTAGCTCTGGGGCCAACGTCCTGACTTTC
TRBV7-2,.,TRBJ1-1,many,CASSLSGGTEAFF,TGTGCCAGCAGCCTGTCGGGGGGGACTGAAGCTTTCTTT
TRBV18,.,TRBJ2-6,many,CASSPVPGANVLTF,TGTGCCAGCTCACCGGTCCCTGGGGCCAACGTCCTGACTTTC
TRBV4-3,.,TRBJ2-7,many,CASSQDEVVPEQYF,TGCGCCAGCAGCCAAGATGAGGTGGTTCCCGAGCAGTACTTC
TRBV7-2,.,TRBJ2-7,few,CAGGRSSYEQYF,TGTGCCGGAGGCCGGAGCTCCTACGAGCAGTACTTC
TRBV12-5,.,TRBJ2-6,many,CASGFSGANVLTF,TGTGCTAGTGGTTTCTCCGGGGCCAACGTCCTGACTTTC
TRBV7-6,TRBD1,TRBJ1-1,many,CASSAFGQGREAFF,TGTGCCAGCAGCGCATTCGGACAGGGGCGAGAAGCTTTCTTT
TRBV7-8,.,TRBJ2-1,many,CASRKKGAYNEQFF,TGTGCCAGCAGAAAAAAGGGAGCATACAATGAGCAGTTCTTC
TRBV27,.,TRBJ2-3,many,CASSPHSWGTQYF,TGTGCCAGCAGTCCCCATAGTTGGGGGACGCAGTATTTT
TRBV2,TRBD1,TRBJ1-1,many,CASRAWTGVQSEAFF,TGTGCCAGCAGGGCTTGGACAGGGGTCCAGTCAGAAGCTTTCTTT
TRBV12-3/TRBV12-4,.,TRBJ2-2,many,CASSPPGVNTGELFF,TGTGCCAGCAGCCCGCCGGGGGTTAACACCGGGGAGCTGTTTTTT
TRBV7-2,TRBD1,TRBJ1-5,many,CASSTGTAKNQPQHF,TGTGCCAGCAGCACCGGGACAGCTAAGAATCAGCCCCAGCATTTT
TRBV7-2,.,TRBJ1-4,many,CASSQGDSWNEKLFF,TGTGCCAGCAGCCAAGGGGACTCTTGGAATGAAAAACTGTTTTTT
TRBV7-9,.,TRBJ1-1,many,CASSPTGRGRTNTEAFF,TGTGCCAGCAGCCCCACAGGTCGGGGACGGACGAACACTGAAGCTTTCTTT
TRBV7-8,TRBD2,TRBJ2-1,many,CASSIPGLAGWNEQFF,TGTGCCAGCAGCATACCGGGACTAGCGGGGTGGAATGAGCAGTTCTTC
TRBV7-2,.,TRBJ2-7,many,CASSLASDPVFEQYF,TGTGCCAGCAGCTTAGCTAGTGATCCCGTTTTTGAGCAGTACTTC
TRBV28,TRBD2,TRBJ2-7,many,CASSRLAGVPPEDEQYF,TGTGCCAGCAGTCGGCTAGCGGGAGTCCCTCCAGAGGACGAGCAGTACTTC
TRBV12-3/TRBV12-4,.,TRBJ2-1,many,CASSYHYNEQFF,TGTGCCAGCAGTTATCATTACAATGAGCAGTTCTTC
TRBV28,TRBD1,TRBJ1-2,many,CASRTGNNYGYTF,TGTGCCAGCAGGACAGGGAATAACTATGGCTACACCTTC
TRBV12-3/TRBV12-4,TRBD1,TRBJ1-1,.,CASSDGQGAFTEAFF,TGTGCCAGCAGTGATGGACAGGGGGCTTTCACTGAAGCTTTCTTT
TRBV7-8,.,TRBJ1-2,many,CASSPREGPGEGYTF,TGTGCCAGCAGCCCCCGTGAGGGCCCGGGGGAAGGCTACACCTTC
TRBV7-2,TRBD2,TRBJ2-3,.,CASRGGVPDTQYF,TGTGCCAGCAGGGGGGGGGTCCCAGATACGCAGTATTTT
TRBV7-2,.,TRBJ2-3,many,CASSLDRNTDTQYF,TGTGCCAGCAGCCTAGACAGGAACACAGATACGCAGTATTTT
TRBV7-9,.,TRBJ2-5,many,CASSLAVDSQETQYF,TGTGCCAGCAGCTTAGCAGTGGACAGCCAAGAGACCCAGTACTTC
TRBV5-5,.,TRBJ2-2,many,CASSLVWGTGELFF,TGTGCCAGCAGCTTGGTATGGGGCACCGGGGAGCTGTTTTTT
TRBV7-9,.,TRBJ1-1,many,CASRPRWALDTEAFF,TGTGCCAGCAGACCGCGATGGGCGTTGGACACTGAAGCTTTCTTT
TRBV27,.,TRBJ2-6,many,CASATPSGANVLTF,TGTGCCAGCGCCACTCCCTCTGGGGCCAACGTCCTGACTTTC
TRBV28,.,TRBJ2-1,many,CASSLGLRRLFF,TGTGCCAGCAGTTTAGGCCTACGACGACTGTTCTTC
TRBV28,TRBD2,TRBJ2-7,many,CASSGKGHEQYF,TGTGCCAGTAGCGGGAAAGGTCACGAGCAGTACTTC
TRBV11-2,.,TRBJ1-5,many,CASSPGAKSNQPQHF,TGTGCCAGCAGCCCAGGGGCCAAAAGTAATCAGCCCCAGCATTTT
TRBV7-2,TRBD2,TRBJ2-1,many,CASSFGLVLNEQFF,TGTGCCAGCAGCTTCGGACTAGTCCTTAATGAGCAGTTCTTC